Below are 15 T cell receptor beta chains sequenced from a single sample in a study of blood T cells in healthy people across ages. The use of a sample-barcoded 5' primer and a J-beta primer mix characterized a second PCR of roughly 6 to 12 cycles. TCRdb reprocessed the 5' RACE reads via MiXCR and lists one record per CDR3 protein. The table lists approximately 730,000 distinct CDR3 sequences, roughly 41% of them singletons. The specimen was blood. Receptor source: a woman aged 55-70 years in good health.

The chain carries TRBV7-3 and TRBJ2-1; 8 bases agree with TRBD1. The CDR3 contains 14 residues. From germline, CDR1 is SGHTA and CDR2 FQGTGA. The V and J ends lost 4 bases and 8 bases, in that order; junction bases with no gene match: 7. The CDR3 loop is CASSSTGVSDEQFF. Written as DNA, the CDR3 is TGTGCCAGCAGCTCGACAGGGGTATCAGATGAGCAGTTCTTC.

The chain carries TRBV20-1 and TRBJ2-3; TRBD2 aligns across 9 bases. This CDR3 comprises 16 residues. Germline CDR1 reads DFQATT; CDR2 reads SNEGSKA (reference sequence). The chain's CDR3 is CTVGAGGEWNTDTQYF. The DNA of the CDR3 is TGCACCGTCGGAGCGGGAGGTGAATGGAACACAGATACGCAGTATTTT.

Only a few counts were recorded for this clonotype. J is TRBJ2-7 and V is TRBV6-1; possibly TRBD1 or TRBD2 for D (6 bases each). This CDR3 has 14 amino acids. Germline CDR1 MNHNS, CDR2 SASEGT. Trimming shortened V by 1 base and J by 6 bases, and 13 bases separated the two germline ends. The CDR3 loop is CASSEGGRGGEQYF. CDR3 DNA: TGTGCCAGCAGTGAAGGTGGCAGGGGAGGCGAGCAGTACTTC.

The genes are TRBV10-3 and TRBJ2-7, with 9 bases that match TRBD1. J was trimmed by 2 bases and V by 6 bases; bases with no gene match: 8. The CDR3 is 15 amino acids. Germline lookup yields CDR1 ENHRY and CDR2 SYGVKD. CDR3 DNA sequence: TGTGCCATCAGGCAACACAGGGGGCGGCCCTACGAGCAGTACTTC. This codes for CAIRQHRGRPYEQYF.

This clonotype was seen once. CDR3 in DNA: TGTGCCAGCAGCCCCCCGGTGGGTCGGACCGGGGAGCTGTTTTTT. It encodes CASSPPVGRTGELFF. This chain uses TRBV3-1 with TRBJ2-2; D uncertain. Trimming took off 4 bases at V and 5 bases at J, with 14 bases between the two ends. This CDR3 is 15 amino acids long. CDR1 is LGHDT and CDR2 is YNNKEL in the germline V gene (reference sequence). Together with reference TRBV3-1 and TRBJ2-2, the CDR3 gives the full variable domain: DTAVSQTPKYLVTQMGNDKSIKCEQNLGHDTMYWYKQDSKKFLKIMFSYNNKELIINETVPNRFSPKSPDKAHLNLHINSLELGDSAVYFCASSPPVGRTGELFFGEGSRLTVL.

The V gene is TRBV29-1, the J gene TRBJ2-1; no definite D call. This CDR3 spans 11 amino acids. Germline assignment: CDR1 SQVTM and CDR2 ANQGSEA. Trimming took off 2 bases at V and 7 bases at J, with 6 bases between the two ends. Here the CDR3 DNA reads TGCAGCGTTGAAAAACAAAATGAGCAGTTCTTC. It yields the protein CSVEKQNEQFF.

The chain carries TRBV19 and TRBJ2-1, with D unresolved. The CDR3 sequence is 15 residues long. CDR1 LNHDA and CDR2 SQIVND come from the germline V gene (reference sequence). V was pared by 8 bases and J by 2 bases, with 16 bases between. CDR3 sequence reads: CASGTELRTYNEQFF. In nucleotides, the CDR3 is TGTGCCAGTGGTACCGAGCTACGGACCTACAATGAGCAGTTCTTC. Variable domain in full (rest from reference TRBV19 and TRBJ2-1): DGGITQSPKYLFRKEGQNVTLSCEQNLNHDAMYWYRQDPGQGLRLIYYSQIVNDFQKGDIAEGYSVSREKKESFPLTVTSAQKNPTAFYLCASGTELRTYNEQFFGPGTRLTVL.

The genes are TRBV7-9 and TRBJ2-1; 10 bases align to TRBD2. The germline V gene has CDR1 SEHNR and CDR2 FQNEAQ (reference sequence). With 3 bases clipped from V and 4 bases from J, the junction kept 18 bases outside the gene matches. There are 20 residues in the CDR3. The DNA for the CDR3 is TGTGCCAGCAGCTTCTCTGGGGAGGATAGCGGGAGGCCCTTTTACAATGAGCAGTTCTTC. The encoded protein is CASSFSGEDSGRPFYNEQFF.

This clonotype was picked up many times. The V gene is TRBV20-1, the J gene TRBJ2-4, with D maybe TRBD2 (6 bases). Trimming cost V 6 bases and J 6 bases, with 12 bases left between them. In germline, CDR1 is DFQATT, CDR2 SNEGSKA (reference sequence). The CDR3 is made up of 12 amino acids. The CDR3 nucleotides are TGCAGTGCGAACGACGGGAGAAACATTCAGTACTTC. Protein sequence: CSANDGRNIQYF.

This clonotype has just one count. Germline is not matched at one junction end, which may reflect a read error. This CDR3 is CSASRSGRDDEQFF. The DNA of the CDR3 is TGCAGCGCTAGCCGTAGCGGGAGAGACGATGAGCAGTTCTTC. V is TRBV20-1 and J is TRBJ2-1; TRBD2 matches at 9 bases. Looked up from germline, CDR1 is DFQATT and CDR2 is SNEGSKA (reference sequence). This CDR3 is 14 amino acids long.

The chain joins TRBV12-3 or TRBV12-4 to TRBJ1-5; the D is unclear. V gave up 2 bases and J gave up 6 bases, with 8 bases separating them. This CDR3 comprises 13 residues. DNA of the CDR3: TGTGCCAGCAGTTTAAGGGCAGCTCAGCCCCAGCATTTT. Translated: CASSLRAAQPQHF.

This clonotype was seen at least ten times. DNA for the CDR3: TGTGCCAGCAGCTCCAAAGGGGGGGAGAAGCAGTTCTTC. Translation gives CASSSKGGEKQFF. This chain connects TRBV7-9 to TRBJ2-1; tentatively, D is TRBD2 (7 bases). Germline CDR1 reads SEHNR; CDR2 reads FQNEAQ (reference sequence). The V end lost 4 bases, the J end lost 11 bases, and 15 bases lay between the germline ends. The length of the CDR3 is 13 residues. The full variable domain, in which reference TRBV7-9 and TRBJ2-1 provide the parts outside the CDR3, is DTGVSQNPRHKITKRGQNVTFRCDPISEHNRLYWYRQTLGQGPEFLTYFQNEAQLEKSRLLSDRFSAERPKGSFSTLEIQRTEQGDSAMYLCASSSKGGEKQFFGPGTRLTVL.

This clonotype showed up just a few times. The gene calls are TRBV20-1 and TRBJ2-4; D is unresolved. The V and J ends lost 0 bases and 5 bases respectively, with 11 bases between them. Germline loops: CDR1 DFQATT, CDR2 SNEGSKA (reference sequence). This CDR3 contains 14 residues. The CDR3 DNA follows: TGCAGTGCTAGAGATTTGAGTGGGCAAAACATTCAGTACTTC. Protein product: CSARDLSGQNIQYF.

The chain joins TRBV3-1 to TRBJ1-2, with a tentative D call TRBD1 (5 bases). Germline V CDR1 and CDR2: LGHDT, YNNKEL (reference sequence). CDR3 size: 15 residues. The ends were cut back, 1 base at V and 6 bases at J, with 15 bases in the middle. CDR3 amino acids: CASSQGARQGDGYTF. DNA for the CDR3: TGTGCCAGCAGCCAAGGTGCGCGGCAGGGCGATGGCTACACCTTC.

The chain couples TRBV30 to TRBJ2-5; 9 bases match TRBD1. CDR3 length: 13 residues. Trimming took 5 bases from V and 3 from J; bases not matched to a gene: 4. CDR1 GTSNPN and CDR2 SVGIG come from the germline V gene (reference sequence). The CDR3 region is CAWGRQGEETQYF. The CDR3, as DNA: TGTGCCTGGGGTAGACAGGGGGAAGAGACCCAGTACTTC. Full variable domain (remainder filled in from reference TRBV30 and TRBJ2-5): SQTIHQWPATLVQPVGSPLSLECTVEGTSNPNLYWYRQAAGRGLQLLFYSVGIGQISSEVPQNLSASRPQDRQFILSSKKLLLSDSGFYLCAWGRQGEETQYFGPGTRLLVL.